The clone carrying this T cell receptor beta chain was seen only a few times. The antigen is undetermined. Unique molecular identifiers were used in preparing the TCRbeta library. Via MiXCR, TCRdb re-called the PCR reads, giving one row per CDR3 protein. The table records about 78,000 distinct CDR3 sequences, over 12% of them present only once. The data were obtained in a study of T-cell reconstitution after alpha-beta-depleted transplantation in children. General study points: About two months after transplant, alpha-beta T cells reportedly came from several hundred expanded graft clones.

Source: PBMCs, mostly from graft donor cells, taken 180 days after TCRalphabeta/CD19-depleted stem cell transplant. This TCR came from a male patient aged 2-15 years who had a stem cell transplant for acute lymphoblastic leukemia, so the T cells may come from the graft donor.

The DNA for the CDR3 is TGTGCCAGTAGTATTACAGGGGGTAACACTGAAGCTTTCTTT. Translating it yields CASSITGGNTEAFF. This chain connects TRBV19 to TRBJ1-1, with TRBD1 matching 8 bases. After removal of 3 bases from V and 2 bases from J, the junction contained 2 bases not matched to a gene. The CDR3 is 14 amino acids. Per the germline V gene, CDR1 is LNHDA and CDR2 is SQIVND (reference sequence).